Each of the 26 T cell receptor beta chains below was sequenced from the same sample in a study of blood T cell repertoires in COVID-19. Generated by immunoSEQ multiplex PCR, the TCRdb table keeps only in-frame clones and is missing some. The sample holds roughly 480,000 clones, 85% to 90% seen once. Sample: peripheral blood. These receptors were obtained from a man between 18 and 35 years old with COVID-19, enrolled during active disease.

The chain employs TRBV10-2 and TRBJ2-2; 7 nucleotides align to TRBD1. The V segment lost 2 bases and the J segment 6 bases; nucleotides outside the gene matches: 3. The germline V gene has CDR1 WSHSY and CDR2 SAAADI. The CDR3 has 14 amino acids. The CDR3 bases are TGCGCCAGCAGTGAGGGCCAGGGGGCCGGGGAGCTGTTTTTT. It yields the protein CASSEGQGAGELFF.

The rearrangement joins TRBV5-1 to TRBJ2-3; 7 nucleotides match TRBD2. The V segment lost 0 bases and the J segment 4 bases; nucleotides outside the gene matches: 2. Per the germline V gene, CDR1 is SGHRS and CDR2 is YFSETQ. The CDR3 is 14 residues long. The CDR3 reads CASSLGLAADTQYF. CDR3 nucleotides: TGCGCCAGCAGCTTGGGGCTAGCGGCAGATACGCAGTATTTT.

This chain uses TRBV25-1 with TRBJ1-1; D perhaps matches TRBD1 (6 bases). Between the trimmed V and J ends, which lost 7 bases and 6 bases, there was a span of 18 bases. CDR1 and CDR2 (germline): MGHDK, SYGVNS. This CDR3 is built from 14 residues. In DNA form, the CDR3 reads TGTGCCAGCAATAGGGACAAATACAAAGCTGAAGCTTTCTTT. This translates into CASNRDKYKAEAFF.

The chain employs TRBV7-3 and TRBJ1-1; D call uncertain. V was pared by 4 bases and J by 0 bases, with 6 bases between. The germline V gene has CDR1 SGHTA and CDR2 FQGTGA. CDR3 length: 13 residues. The CDR3 nucleotides read TGTGCCAGCAGCTCTATCATGAACACTGAAGCTTTCTTT. Its translation is CASSSIMNTEAFF.

The chain joins TRBV4-1 to TRBJ2-2; no firm D call. Between the trimmed V and J ends, which lost 0 bases and 6 bases, there was a span of 8 bases. The germline CDR1 and CDR2 sequences are MGHRA and YSYEKL. The length of the CDR3 is 14 residues. For the CDR3, the DNA is TGCGCCAGCAGCCAAGATGTCTGGCCCGGGGAGCTGTTTTTT. Its protein is CASSQDVWPGELFF.

The CDR3 sequence is CASSWDGGEQYF. The DNA for the CDR3 is TGTGCCAGCAGTTGGGACGGGGGAGAGCAGTACTTC. The V gene is TRBV12-3 or TRBV12-4, the J gene TRBJ2-7; a weak D match, TRBD2 (6 bases). Trimming removed 4 bases from V and 7 bases from J, with 11 bases in between. The CDR3 covers 12 residues.

The chain uses TRBV30 and TRBJ1-1, with D possibly being TRBD1 (5 bases). The CDR3 has 15 residues. Germline values: CDR1 GTSNPN, CDR2 SVGIG (reference sequence). Trimming took off 5 bases at V and 4 bases at J, with 20 bases between the two ends. CDR3 sequence: CAWSLRSQRGTEAFF. In DNA form, the CDR3 reads TGTGCCTGGTCACTACGGTCTCAAAGGGGCACTGAAGCTTTCTTT.

The chain couples TRBV12-3 or TRBV12-4 to TRBJ2-1; D gene uncertain. V was shortened by 3 bases and J by 5 bases, with 8 bases between the two germline ends. The CDR3 is 13 amino acids. The CDR3 is CASSFAEDNEQFF. In DNA form, the CDR3 reads TGTGCCAGCAGTTTCGCAGAAGACAATGAGCAGTTCTTC.

The chain links TRBV5-4 to TRBJ1-2; tentative D call: TRBD1 (5 bases). CDR3 length: 14 residues. Trimming cost V 2 bases and J 2 bases, with 10 bases left between them. CDR1 SGHNT and CDR2 YYREEE come from the germline V gene (reference sequence). Written as DNA, the CDR3 is TGTGCCAGCAGCTTTAGCAAGGGGAACTATGGCTACACCTTC. This translates into CASSFSKGNYGYTF.

The chain joins TRBV6-6 to TRBJ1-1, with 8 nucleotides matching TRBD1. CDR1 is MNHNY, CDR2 SVGAGI, per germline (reference sequence). This CDR3 spans 14 amino acids. The trim removed 2 bases at V and 1 base at J, leaving 0 bases unmatched. The CDR3 reads CASSYGTGNTEAFF. In nucleotides, the CDR3 is TGTGCCAGCAGTTACGGGACAGGGAACACTGAAGCTTTCTTT.

The chain recombines TRBV6-5 with TRBJ1-2, with TRBD1 as a possible D gene (5 bases). This CDR3 contains 15 residues. Per germline, CDR1 MNHEY and CDR2 SVGAGI. V lost 5 bases and J 4 bases, leaving 17 bases between the germline ends. The DNA of the CDR3 is TGTGCCAGCAGTCTAGCAGGGAGGACGGCCTATGGCTACACCTTC. Protein sequence: CASSLAGRTAYGYTF.

This rearrangement joins TRBV3-1 (or the pseudogene TRBV3-2) to TRBJ2-5; 11 nucleotides line up with TRBD2. After removal of 7 bases from V and 4 bases from J, the junction contained 5 bases not matched to a gene. The CDR3 totals 14 residues. Germline V CDR1 and CDR2: LGHDT, YNNKEL (reference sequence). The CDR3 loop reads CASTVAGGTETQYF. The CDR3 nucleotides read TGTGCCAGCACGGTAGCGGGGGGGACAGAGACCCAGTACTTC.

V and J are TRBV6-1 and TRBJ2-7, with 7 bases that match TRBD2. CDR1 and CDR2 (germline): MNHNS, SASEGT. This CDR3 has 15 amino acids. Germline trimming cut 1 base from V and 4 bases from J; bases unmatched to any gene: 7. The CDR3 is CASSEGGGKVYEQYF. The CDR3 DNA follows: TGTGCCAGCAGTGAAGGGGGGGGGAAGGTGTACGAGCAGTACTTC.

This clone was seen repeatedly, ten times or more. The chain carries TRBV7-9 and TRBJ2-5; D uncertain. The germline V gene encodes CDR1 SEHNR and CDR2 FQNEAQ (reference sequence). V gave up 5 bases and J gave up 5 bases, with 9 bases separating them. This CDR3 is 12 amino acids long. The CDR3 DNA is TGTGCCAGCAGCCTAAGCGTTGAGACCCAGTACTTC. Translation gives CASSLSVETQYF.

The chain carries TRBV4-1 and TRBJ2-7, with TRBD1 matching 10 bases. V was clipped by 9 bases and J by 5 bases; unmatched bases: 7. The CDR3 is 13 amino acids. Germline V gives CDR1 MGHRA, CDR2 YSYEKL. The CDR3 is CASTGQGIDEQYF. DNA of the CDR3: TGCGCCAGTACGGGACAGGGGATCGACGAGCAGTACTTC.

The chain is built from TRBV7-9 and TRBJ2-1; 15 bases line up with TRBD2. CDR3 length equals 18 residues. Germline lookup yields CDR1 SEHNR and CDR2 FQNEAQ (reference sequence). J was trimmed by 5 bases and V by 4 bases; bases with no gene match: 9. The CDR3 DNA reads TGTGCCAGCAGCTCCGCGAGGACTAGCGGGGGGGCCGACAATGAGCAGTTCTTC. This encodes CASSSARTSGGADNEQFF.

The chain couples TRBV12-5 to TRBJ1-1; unclear D gene. The CDR3 extends over 12 amino acids. CDR1 is LGHNT, CDR2 FRNRAP, per germline. The V end lost 2 bases, the J end lost 10 bases, and 11 bases lay between the germline ends. Here the CDR3 reads CASGLSTRRAFF. Written as DNA, the CDR3 is TGTGCTAGTGGTTTGAGCACCCGCCGAGCTTTCTTT.

V is TRBV9 and J is TRBJ1-1; D is possibly TRBD1 (5 bases). The CDR3 has 15 residues. The germline V gene encodes CDR1 SGDLS and CDR2 YYNGEE. V dropped 0 bases and J dropped 1 base, with 10 bases sitting between them. CDR3 amino acids: CASSVDAGWNTEAFF. For the CDR3, the DNA is TGTGCCAGCAGCGTAGATGCAGGGTGGAACACTGAAGCTTTCTTT.

This clone was detected only once. This chain uses TRBV19 with TRBJ2-1; D unclear. Germline V gene lookup returns CDR1 LNHDA and CDR2 SQIVND (reference sequence). This CDR3 contains 15 residues. Trimming shortened V by 3 bases and J by 0 bases, and 9 bases separated the two germline ends. In nucleotides, the CDR3 is TGTGCCAGTAGTATTATGTCTAACTCCTACAATGAGCAGTTCTTC. Protein product: CASSIMSNSYNEQFF.

The J gene is TRBJ2-3, the V gene TRBV19; the match to TRBD2 covers 9 bases. Per germline, CDR1 LNHDA and CDR2 SQIVND (reference sequence). Losses at the gene ends were 2 bases for V and 6 bases for J; bases not matched to a gene: 9. The CDR3 spans 16 residues. The CDR3 here is CASSIYSGGPGDTQYF. In DNA, the CDR3 is TGTGCCAGTAGTATATATAGCGGGGGACCAGGGGATACGCAGTATTTT. The full variable domain, rest sourced from reference TRBV19 and TRBJ2-3, is DGGITQSPKYLFRKEGQNVTLSCEQNLNHDAMYWYRQDPGQGLRLIYYSQIVNDFQKGDIAEGYSVSREKKESFPLTVTSAQKNPTAFYLCASSIYSGGPGDTQYFGPGTRLTVL.

The rearrangement joins TRBV19 to TRBJ1-1, with a weak D call TRBD1 (6 bases). Trimming shortened V by 4 bases and J by 0 bases, and 15 bases separated the two germline ends. Germline assignment: CDR1 LNHDA and CDR2 SQIVND (reference sequence). CDR3 length: 16 residues. The CDR3 reads CASSRLAGAMNTEAFF. CDR3 bases: TGTGCCAGTAGTAGATTAGCAGGGGCCATGAACACTGAAGCTTTCTTT. Looking up the rest from reference TRBV19 and TRBJ1-1 gives the full variable domain: DGGITQSPKYLFRKEGQNVTLSCEQNLNHDAMYWYRQDPGQGLRLIYYSQIVNDFQKGDIAEGYSVSREKKESFPLTVTSAQKNPTAFYLCASSRLAGAMNTEAFFGQGTRLTVV.

The chain employs TRBV10-2 and TRBJ1-3, with no clear D. V dropped 1 base and J dropped 0 bases, with 7 bases sitting between them. This CDR3 spans 15 amino acids. Germline values: CDR1 WSHSY, CDR2 SAAADI. Here the CDR3 DNA reads TGCGCCAGCAGTGAGTACGAGATCTCTGGAAACACCATATATTTT. Protein sequence: CASSEYEISGNTIYF.

The V gene is TRBV9, the J gene TRBJ2-7; tentative D call: TRBD2 (5 bases). The CDR3 runs to 15 residues. Germline CDR1 SGDLS, CDR2 YYNGEE. V lost 5 bases, J lost 2 bases, and 17 bases lay in between. DNA for the CDR3: TGTGCCAGCAGTCCCAGAAAGAGCGGTGCCTACGAGCAGTACTTC. It codes for CASSPRKSGAYEQYF.

This clone was picked up a small number of times. The chain carries TRBV7-9 and TRBJ2-2; D perhaps matches TRBD1 (5 bases). V was shortened by 5 bases and J by 8 bases, with 18 bases between the two germline ends. Germline CDR1 reads SEHNR; CDR2 reads FQNEAQ (reference sequence). This CDR3 is 15 amino acids long. CDR3 coding DNA: TGTGCCAGCAGCCGCACAGGCGCTGGCTGGGGGGAGCTGTTTTTT. This sequence encodes CASSRTGAGWGELFF.

The gene calls are TRBV24-1 and TRBJ2-5, with a possible D match to TRBD2 (6 bases). V was clipped by 2 bases and J by 5 bases, with 14 bases between them. The CDR3 spans 15 residues. The germline V gene encodes CDR1 KGHDR and CDR2 SFDVKD. In nucleotides, the CDR3 is TGTGCCACCAGTGATTCGGGAGAGCCGGGCGAGACCCAGTACTTC. It specifies CATSDSGEPGETQYF.

This clone was recorded only once. The chain uses TRBV5-1 and TRBJ2-7; the match to TRBD1 covers 10 bases. With V trimmed by 3 bases and J by 1 base, 13 bases remained unmatched. Germline V gene lookup returns CDR1 SGHRS and CDR2 YFSETQ. The CDR3 covers 18 residues. The chain's CDR3 is CASSYTSGTGVPSYEQYF. Written as DNA, the CDR3 is TGCGCCAGCAGCTATACTTCCGGGACAGGGGTACCATCCTACGAGCAGTACTTC.